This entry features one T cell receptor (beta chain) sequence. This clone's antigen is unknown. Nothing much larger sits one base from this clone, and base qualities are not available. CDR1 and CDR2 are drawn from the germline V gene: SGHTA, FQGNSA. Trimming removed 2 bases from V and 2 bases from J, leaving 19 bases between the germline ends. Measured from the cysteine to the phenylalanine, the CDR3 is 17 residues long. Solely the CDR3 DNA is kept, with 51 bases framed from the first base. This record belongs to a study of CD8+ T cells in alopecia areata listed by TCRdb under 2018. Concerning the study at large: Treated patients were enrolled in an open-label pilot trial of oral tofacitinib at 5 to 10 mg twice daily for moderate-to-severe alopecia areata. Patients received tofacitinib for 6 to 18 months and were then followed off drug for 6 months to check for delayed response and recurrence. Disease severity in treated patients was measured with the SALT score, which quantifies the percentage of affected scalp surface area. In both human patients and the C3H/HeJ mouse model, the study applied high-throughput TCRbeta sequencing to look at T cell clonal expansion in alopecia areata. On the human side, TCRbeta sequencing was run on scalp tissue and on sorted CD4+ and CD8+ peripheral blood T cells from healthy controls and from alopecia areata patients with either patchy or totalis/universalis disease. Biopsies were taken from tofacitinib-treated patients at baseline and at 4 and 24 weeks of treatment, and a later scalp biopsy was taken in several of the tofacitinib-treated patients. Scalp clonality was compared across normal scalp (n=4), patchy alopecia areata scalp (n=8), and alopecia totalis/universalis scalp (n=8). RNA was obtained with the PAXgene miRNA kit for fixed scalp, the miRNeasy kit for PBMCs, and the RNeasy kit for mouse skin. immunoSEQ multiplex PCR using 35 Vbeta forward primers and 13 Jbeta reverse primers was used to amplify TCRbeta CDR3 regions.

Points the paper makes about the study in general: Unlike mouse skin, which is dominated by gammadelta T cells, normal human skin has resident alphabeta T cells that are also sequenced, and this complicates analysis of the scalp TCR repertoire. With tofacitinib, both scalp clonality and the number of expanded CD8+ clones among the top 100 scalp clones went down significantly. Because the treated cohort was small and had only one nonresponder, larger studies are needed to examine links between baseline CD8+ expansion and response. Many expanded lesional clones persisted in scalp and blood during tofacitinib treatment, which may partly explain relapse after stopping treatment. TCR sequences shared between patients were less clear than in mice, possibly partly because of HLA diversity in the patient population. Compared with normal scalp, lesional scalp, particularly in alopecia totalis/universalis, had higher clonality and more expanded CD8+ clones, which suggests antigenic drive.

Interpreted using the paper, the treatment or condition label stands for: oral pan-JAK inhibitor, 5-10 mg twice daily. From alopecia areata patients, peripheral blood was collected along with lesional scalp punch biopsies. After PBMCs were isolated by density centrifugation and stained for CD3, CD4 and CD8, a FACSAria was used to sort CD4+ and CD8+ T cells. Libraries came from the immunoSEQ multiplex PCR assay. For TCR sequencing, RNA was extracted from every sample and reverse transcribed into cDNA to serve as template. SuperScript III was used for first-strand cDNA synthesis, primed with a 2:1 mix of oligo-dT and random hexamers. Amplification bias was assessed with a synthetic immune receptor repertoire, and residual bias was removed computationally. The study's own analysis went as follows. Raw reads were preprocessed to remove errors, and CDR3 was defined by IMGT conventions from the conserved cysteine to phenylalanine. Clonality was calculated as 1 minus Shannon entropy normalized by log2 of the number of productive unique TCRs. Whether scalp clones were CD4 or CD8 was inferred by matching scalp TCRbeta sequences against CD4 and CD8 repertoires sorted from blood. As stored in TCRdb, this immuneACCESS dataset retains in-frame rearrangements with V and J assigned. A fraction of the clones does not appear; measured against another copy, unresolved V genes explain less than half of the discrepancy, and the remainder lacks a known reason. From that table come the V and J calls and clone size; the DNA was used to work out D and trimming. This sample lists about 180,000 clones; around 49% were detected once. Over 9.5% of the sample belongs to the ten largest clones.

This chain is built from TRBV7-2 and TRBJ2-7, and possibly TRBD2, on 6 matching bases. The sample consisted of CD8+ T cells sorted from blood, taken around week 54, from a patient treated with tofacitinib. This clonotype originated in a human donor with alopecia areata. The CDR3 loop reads CASSLHLRGILPYEQYF. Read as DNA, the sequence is TGTGCCAGCAGCTTACATCTTCGGGGGATCCTGCCCTACGAGCAGTACTTC.